This TCR beta chain was found in a study of shared clonotypes between healthy human individuals. Findings of the study overall: Clonotype sharing across donors was expected to vary with sequencing depth. The study found lower generation probabilities in non-shared clonotypes than in those shared by all four donors. For naive CD4 cells, 5% to 6.5% of clonotypes were shared across a handful of donors.

Trimming left V 4 bases short and J 0 bases short, with 11 bases between. This CDR3 contains 15 residues. Looked up from germline, CDR1 is MNHNS and CDR2 is SASEGT. This table comes from immunoSEQ multiplex PCR, and its TCRdb copy is limited to in-frame clones, with some not included. This sample has about 1.5 million clones; around 98% occur once, and the top ten carry roughly 0.45%. This clone occurred once. Antigen specificity is unknown. The sample consisted of naive CD4+ T cells sorted from blood. Subset described: CD45RA+ positively selected. The receptor was isolated from a man under 40 in good health. The rearrangement uses TRBV6-1 and TRBJ2-3; TRBD2 is a possible D gene (5 bases). The CDR3 region has the DNA TGTGCCAGCAGTGTTCTACTAGTGAGCACAGATACGCAGTATTTT. Translated: CASSVLLVSTDTQYF.